Below, 14 T cell receptor beta chains from the same sample are listed, as sequenced in a study of T cell responses to AZD1222 COVID-19 vaccine. Only in-frame clones appear in the TCRdb table, and some are missing; sequencing was by immunoSEQ multiplex PCR. The table records 250,000 to 300,000 clones, almost 95% of them present only once. The sequencing used peripheral blood, collected 28 days after the second AZD1222 dose. Receptors were obtained from an adult who received the AZD1222 COVID-19 vaccine.

The rearrangement uses TRBV11-3 and TRBJ2-3; D is unclear. Germline V lookup: CDR1 SGHNT, CDR2 YENEEA. V shed 4 bases and J shed 8 bases, with 13 bases lying between them. This CDR3 is built from 13 residues. Written as DNA, the CDR3 is TGTGCCAGCAGCTCCCGACGGATCGGTACGCAGTATTTT. This encodes CASSSRRIGTQYF.

V is TRBV2 and J is TRBJ2-3, with D perhaps TRBD1 (5 bases). The CDR3 contains 16 residues. V shed 2 bases and J shed 2 bases, with 14 bases lying between them. Germline values: CDR1 SNHLY, CDR2 FYNNEI. This chain's CDR3 is CASSEQGLAATDTQYF. CDR3 bases: TGTGCCAGCAGTGAACAGGGCCTTGCTGCCACAGATACGCAGTATTTT.

V is TRBV29-1 and J is TRBJ1-1; D is unresolved. The germline V gene has CDR1 SQVTM and CDR2 ANQGSEA. The CDR3 contains 11 residues. V was shortened by 7 bases and J by 5 bases, with 11 bases between the two germline ends. The CDR3 sequence: CSGERQTEAFF. CDR3 sequence (DNA): TGCAGCGGGGAACGGCAAACTGAAGCTTTCTTT. Looking up the rest from reference TRBV29-1 and TRBJ1-1 gives the full variable domain: SAVISQKPSRDICQRGTSLTIQCQVDSQVTMMFWYRQQPGQSLTLIATANQGSEATYESGFVIDKFPISRPNLTFSTLTVSNMSPEDSSIYLCSGERQTEAFFGQGTRLTVV.

The chain uses TRBV11-3 and TRBJ1-1; no clear D. This CDR3 is 14 amino acids long. Germline V gives CDR1 SGHNT, CDR2 YENEEA. Deletions cut 3 bases from V and 1 base from J, with 9 bases between. This chain's CDR3 is CASSFGVGNTEAFF. In DNA form, the CDR3 reads TGTGCCAGCAGCTTCGGGGTGGGGAACACTGAAGCTTTCTTT.

The J gene is TRBJ1-5, the V gene TRBV7-9, with D tentatively TRBD1 (6 bases). The CDR3 consists of 12 residues. Trimming removed 2 bases at V and 9 bases at J, with 8 bases between. Germline lookup yields CDR1 SEHNR and CDR2 FQNEAQ (reference sequence). CDR3 amino acids: CASSLQGGPQHF. The CDR3 DNA sequence: TGTGCCAGCAGCTTACAAGGGGGGCCCCAGCATTTT.

This clone appeared once. The J gene is TRBJ2-3, the V gene TRBV7-2; D may be TRBD1 or TRBD2 (6 bases each). Trimming pared 5 bases from V and 2 bases from J, leaving 14 bases between. CDR1 and CDR2 (germline): SGHTA, FQGNSA. This CDR3 spans 15 amino acids. The CDR3, as DNA: TGTGCCAGCAGCACAGGGACTCCTCCCACAGATACGCAGTATTTT. Translation: CASSTGTPPTDTQYF.

The chain carries TRBV11-1 and TRBJ2-1, with unresolved D. The V end lost 3 bases, the J end lost 3 bases, and 3 bases lay between the germline ends. In germline, CDR1 is SGHAT, CDR2 FQDESV (reference sequence). CDR3 length: 12 amino acids. This CDR3 reads CASSFNYNEQFF. In nucleotides, the CDR3 is TGTGCCAGCAGCTTCAACTACAATGAGCAGTTCTTC.

The chain employs TRBV4-2 and TRBJ2-7; 8 nucleotides line up with TRBD1. The CDR3 totals 15 residues. Germline V gene lookup returns CDR1 LGHNA and CDR2 YNFKEQ. Trimming cost V 3 bases and J 3 bases; bases outside gene matches: 7. CDR3 amino acids: CASSQYRDRNYEQYF. The CDR3, as DNA: TGTGCCAGCAGCCAGTACCGGGACAGGAACTACGAGCAGTACTTC.

The chain recombines TRBV4-1 with TRBJ2-4; the D is unclear. There are 15 residues in the CDR3. Between the trimmed V and J ends, which lost 0 bases and 3 bases, there was a span of 9 bases. Germline V gene sequence: CDR1 MGHRA, CDR2 YSYEKL. The CDR3 DNA follows: TGCGCCAGCAGCCAAGATATGGGCATCAAAAACATTCAGTACTTC. Amino acids: CASSQDMGIKNIQYF.

This chain uses TRBV5-5 with TRBJ2-5; TRBD2 might be the D (7 bases). The germline V gene has CDR1 SGHKS and CDR2 YYEKEE (reference sequence). Trimming cost V 4 bases and J 3 bases, with 10 bases left between them. The CDR3 extends over 13 amino acids. Here the CDR3 DNA reads TGTGCCAGCAGCCGGGGGGCCGAAGAGACCCAGTACTTC. Its protein is CASSRGAEETQYF. Complete variable domain (other parts from reference TRBV5-5 and TRBJ2-5): DAGVTQSPTHLIKTRGQQVTLRCSPISGHKSVSWYQQVLGQGPQFIFQYYEKEERGRGNFPDRFSARQFPNYSSELNVNALLLGDSALYLCASSRGAEETQYFGPGTRLLVL.

The genes are TRBV19 and TRBJ1-5, with 7 bases that match TRBD1. The CDR3 is 16 residues long. Losses at the gene ends were 1 base for V and 6 bases for J; bases not matched to a gene: 9. Germline V CDR1 and CDR2: LNHDA, SQIVND (reference sequence). CDR3 amino acids: CASSIASKGAAQPQHF. The DNA for the CDR3 is TGTGCCAGTAGTATAGCTTCAAAGGGGGCTGCTCAGCCCCAGCATTTT.

The J gene is TRBJ2-1, the V gene TRBV28; 13 bases align to TRBD2. CDR3 size: 18 residues. V gave up 5 bases and J gave up 4 bases; unmatched junction bases: 11. The germline gives CDR1 MDHEN, CDR2 SYDVKM. The CDR3 loop reads CASSSPTRLAGGYNEQFF. For the CDR3, the DNA is TGTGCCAGCAGTAGCCCGACCCGACTAGCGGGGGGATACAATGAGCAGTTCTTC.

This clone occurred once. The J gene is TRBJ2-1, the V gene TRBV6-5; tentative D call: TRBD2 (5 bases). V lost 11 bases, J lost 12 bases, and 14 bases lay in between. The CDR3 covers 10 residues. Looked up from germline, CDR1 is MNHEY and CDR2 is SVGAGI. This CDR3 is CAGRGFRQFF. The DNA of the CDR3 is TGTGCCGGCCGGGGATTCCGGCAGTTCTTC.

The chain joins TRBV3-1 (or the pseudogene TRBV3-2) to TRBJ1-6; D possibly corresponds to TRBD1 (5 bases). This CDR3 comprises 14 residues. V lost 0 bases and J 7 bases, leaving 7 bases between the germline ends. The germline gives CDR1 LGHDT, CDR2 YNNKEL (reference sequence). The chain's CDR3 is CASSQEWGNSPLHF. CDR3 sequence (DNA): TGTGCCAGCAGCCAAGAGTGGGGGAATTCACCCCTCCACTTT.